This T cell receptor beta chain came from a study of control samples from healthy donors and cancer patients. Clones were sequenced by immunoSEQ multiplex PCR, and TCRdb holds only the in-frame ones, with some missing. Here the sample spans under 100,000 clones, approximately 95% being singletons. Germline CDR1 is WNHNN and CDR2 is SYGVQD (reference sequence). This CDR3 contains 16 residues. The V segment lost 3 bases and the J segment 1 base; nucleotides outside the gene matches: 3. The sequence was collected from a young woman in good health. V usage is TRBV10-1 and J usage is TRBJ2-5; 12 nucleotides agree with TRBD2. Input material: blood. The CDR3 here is CASSEGLAGFQETQYF. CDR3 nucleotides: TGCGCCAGCAGTGAAGGACTAGCGGGGTTCCAAGAGACCCAGTACTTC.